The 6 T cell receptor beta chains below were found in one sample sequenced in a study of OX40 agonist ivuxolimab in advanced cancers. The method was immunoSEQ multiplex PCR; TCRdb's version includes in-frame clones alone and lacks a portion of them. Of approximately 7,000 clones in the sample, about 94% were seen once. The sample in question was CD4+ or CD8+ T cells sorted from blood, obtained in a trial of the OX40 agonist ivuxolimab. The receptors were gathered from an adult with an advanced solid tumor such as melanoma, head and neck, liver or kidney cancer.

The rearrangement joins TRBV6-1 to TRBJ1-5, with D unresolved. This CDR3 has 13 residues. V dropped 4 bases and J dropped 3 bases, with 7 bases sitting between them. Looked up from germline, CDR1 is MNHNS and CDR2 is SASEGT. CDR3 coding DNA: TGTGCCAGCAGTGCAGCCGACAATCAGCCCCAGCATTTT. It is translated as CASSAADNQPQHF.

This chain joins TRBV6-1 and TRBJ2-5; 13 bases are shared with TRBD2. CDR3 length: 14 residues. Germline lookup yields CDR1 MNHNS and CDR2 SASEGT. The J segment lost 11 bases and the V segment lost 4 bases, leaving 7 bases of the junction unmatched. CDR3 nucleotide sequence: TGTGCCAGCAGTGGACTAGCGGGGGGCTTTGAGCAGTACTTC. Encoded protein: CASSGLAGGFEQYF.

The rearrangement uses TRBV29-1 and TRBJ1-4, with D hard to call. CDR3 length: 13 amino acids. V lost 4 bases and J lost 8, with 14 bases in between. Looked up from germline, CDR1 is SQVTM and CDR2 is ANQGSEA. CDR3 DNA sequence: TGCAGCGTTGCGTCTTCTGTCGGCGAAAAACTGTTTTTT. This translates into CSVASSVGEKLFF.

V gene TRBV7-3 combines with J gene TRBJ2-2; tentatively, D is TRBD2 (6 bases). V lost 5 bases and J 0 bases, leaving 10 bases between the germline ends. This CDR3 has 15 amino acids. Germline V gene lookup returns CDR1 SGHTA and CDR2 FQGTGA. The CDR3 spells CASSPGLSNTGELFF. CDR3 DNA: TGTGCCAGCAGCCCGGGACTCTCGAACACCGGGGAGCTGTTTTTT.

The rearrangement joins TRBV28 to TRBJ1-2; TRBD1 aligns across 8 bases. CDR1 and CDR2 from the germline V gene are MDHEN and SYDVKM. V lost 10 bases and J lost 5; bases outside the gene matches: 6. The CDR3 sequence is 12 residues long. CDR3 protein: CATQDRVYGYTF. The CDR3 region has the DNA TGTGCCACACAGGACAGGGTTTATGGCTACACCTTC.

This clone was found once. V is TRBV15 and J is TRBJ2-3, with D uncertain. Germline-derived CDR1 and CDR2 are LNHNV and YYDKDF (reference sequence). CDR3 length: 14 amino acids. Trimming pared 1 base from V and 1 base from J, leaving 6 bases between. The CDR3 bases are TGTGCCACCAGCAGAGCTGGAGGCACAGATACGCAGTATTTT. This codes for CATSRAGGTDTQYF.